These 2 T cell receptor beta chains share one sample of origin, sequenced in a study of T cell clonality in common variable immunodeficiency (dated by TCRdb to between 2014 and 2017). Summary of the overall study and its limitations: Fewer deletions and N-nucleotide insertions were reportedly observed in CVID TCRbeta sequences, and highly modified clones with 13 or more V deletions were reportedly absent from CVID TCRbeta sequences.

Libraries were prepared through the immunoSEQ multiplex PCR assay. TCRdb took over this immuneACCESS table, retaining in-frame rearrangements with V and J assigned. Such tables are incomplete; in checked studies, under half of the missing clones stem from an unresolved V gene, and the remainder is unexplained. Listed for this sample are around 28,000 clones, none observed only a single time. The ten largest clones represent 25% to 30% of the sample. For these TCRs, the target antigens are not known. Sequencing was performed on peripheral blood mononuclear cells. These TCRs come from a human donor with common variable immunodeficiency.

This clone has ten or more counts. The CDR3 end is not reached by the read, which stops 3 residues before it; the germline J gene fills it in. The V call is TRBV5-6, the J call TRBJ1-5; D not resolved. Germline CDR1 and CDR2: SGHDT and YYEEEE. CDR3 length: 12 amino acids. V lost 8 bases, J lost 8 bases, and 14 bases lay in between. The CDR3 sequence is CARTAPREPQHF. Partial CDR3 DNA: TGTGCCAGGACGGCCCCGAGGGAGCCC.

In this sample, this clone turned up many times. The read stops 3 residues short of the end of the CDR3; the missing end is completed from the germline J gene. The V call is TRBV6-4, the J call TRBJ2-7; 10 bases are shared with TRBD1. V lost 6 bases and J lost 2; bases outside the gene matches: 4. The CDR3 extends over 14 amino acids. CDR1 and CDR2 (germline): MRHNA, SNTAGT. The CDR3 reads CASRGQGRTYEQYF. Partial CDR3 DNA: TGTGCCAGCAGGGGACAGGGGAGAACCTACGAG.